The TCR beta chain described here comes from a study of sequential checkpoint blockade in melanoma (dated by TCRdb to about 2019). For the study in its entirety: Patients were randomized 1:1 to first-line nivolumab followed by ipilimumab (arm A) or ipilimumab followed by nivolumab (arm B). Both trial sequences were followed by maintenance nivolumab. TCRbeta immunosequencing was performed on DNA from approximately 93 pretreatment melanoma tumor samples. For about two dozen patients, matched tumor biopsies were obtained before treatment and at week 13, following single-agent nivolumab (arm A) or ipilimumab (arm B). The same lesion was the source of 65% to 90% of the matched pre- and post-treatment tumor biopsy pairs.

Overall study results and their limits: Tumor T-cell fraction and clonality were found to correlate with PD-L1 staining and CD8+ T-cell counts but not with mutational load. Achieving clinical benefit was about 30 times more likely for patients whose tumor T-cell fraction and clonality increased by week 13. Larger, independent patient cohorts are needed to validate the response-prediction model that combines TCR metrics and mutation burden. Small sample sizes and reduced statistical power limited the within-arm analyses of tumor T-cell fraction. Among patients in arm A, the nivolumab-first arm, pretreatment tumor TIL clonality was associated with response (P = .04).

Sequences SGHNT (CDR1) and YENEEA (CDR2) are obtained from the germline V gene. The CDR3, cysteine through phenylalanine, is 14 amino acids long. Of all the DNA, just the CDR3 is kept, 42 bases in frame from base 1. Ends trimmed: V by 5 bases, J by 6 bases; bases unmatched to a gene: 3. This clone is termed medium-sized (0.01 to 0.1%). The antigen this receptor binds is unknown. Qualities for individual bases were not recorded, and no much larger clone is one base off. The immunoSEQ Assay was used to immunosequence TCRbeta CDR3 regions from genomic DNA. Before high-throughput sequencing, genomic DNA was amplified using bias-controlled multiplex PCR. On the authors' methods: To quantify the absolute abundance of each unique TCRbeta CDR3 region, the sequences were collapsed and filtered. Clonality was defined as 1 minus Pielou's evenness and was calculated using productive rearrangements only. To compute tumor T-cell fraction, TCRbeta template counts were normalized to usable DNA, with usable DNA estimated from several housekeeping genes. A previously published method was used to identify clones whose frequencies were significantly greater in on-treatment samples than in baseline samples. TCRdb carries this immuneACCESS record with in-frame sequences only. Its versions omit some clonotypes, under half of them owing to an unresolved V gene in the studies checked, with the rest unexplained. From that table come the V and J calls and clone size; the DNA was used to work out D and trimming. This sample comprises several hundred clones, roughly 25% of them detected only once. Jointly, the top ten make up roughly 40% of the sample.

Explained via the paper, the treatment or condition label denotes: randomized to nivolumab then ipilimumab (arm A) or the reverse (arm B). No trial patient had received prior DNA-damaging chemotherapy. Samples were obtained from patients with melanoma enrolled in CheckMate 064, a randomized, open-label phase II trial of sequential checkpoint blockade. Genomic DNA from formalin-fixed paraffin-embedded (FFPE) tissue samples served as the input for tumor TCR sequencing. The TCR sequence derives from a human donor with melanoma. The chain is encoded by TRBV11-3 joined to TRBJ1-6; TRBD1 agrees with 8 junctional bases. This material consisted of tumor tissue (inferred from file names), taken from a patient given nivolumab and ipilimumab in sequence. Here is the DNA: TGTGCCAGCAGCCTAACAGGGGGTAATTCACCCCTCCACTTT. This gives the protein CASSLTGGNSPLHF.